Each of the 30 T cell receptor beta chains below was sequenced from the same sample in a study of blood T cell repertoires in COVID-19. Using immunoSEQ multiplex PCR, the repertoire was profiled, and TCRdb retains in-frame clones only, with some absent. Of 110,000 to 150,000 clones listed, about 86% are singletons. Sequencing was carried out using peripheral blood. The origin of the receptors is a woman aged 60-75 years with acute or convalescent COVID-19.

The chain links TRBV4-2 to TRBJ1-5; 8 bases agree with TRBD1. V lost 1 base and J lost 4; bases outside the gene matches: 6. This CDR3 has 16 amino acids. Germline loops: CDR1 LGHNA, CDR2 YNFKEQ. CDR3 residues: CASSQGTGLDNQPQHF. The CDR3 nucleotides are TGTGCCAGCAGCCAAGGGACAGGGCTTGATAATCAGCCCCAGCATTTT.

This clone was observed a few times. Other DNA sequences in the same sample also yield this CDR3. The chain is built from TRBV19 and TRBJ1-2, with D unclear. The CDR3 spans 13 residues. V gave up 0 bases and J gave up 5 bases, with 7 bases separating them. Per germline, CDR1 LNHDA and CDR2 SQIVND (reference sequence). CDR3 protein: CASSIEGGYGYTF. CDR3 bases: TGTGCCAGTAGTATAGAGGGCGGGTATGGCTACACCTTC.

The chain has TRBV5-4 and TRBJ2-1; unclear D gene. V lost 2 bases to trimming and J lost 1 base, with 7 bases between them. This CDR3 region has 14 residues. Germline V lookup: CDR1 SGHNT, CDR2 YYREEE (reference sequence). The DNA for the CDR3 is TGTGCCAGCAGCTTCGAACAATCCTACAATGAGCAGTTCTTC. Protein: CASSFEQSYNEQFF. Based on the CDR3 plus reference TRBV5-4 and TRBJ2-1, the full variable domain is ETGVTQSPTHLIKTRGQQVTLRCSSQSGHNTVSWYQQALGQGPQFIFQYYREEENGRGNFPPRFSGLQFPNYSSELNVNALELDDSALYLCASSFEQSYNEQFFGPGTRLTVL.

This clone is a singleton in its sample. This chain joins TRBV21-1 and TRBJ2-1; the table's D call, TRBD2, has no DNA check behind it. TRBV21-1 is noted as a pseudogene. This CDR3 is 16 amino acids long. The CDR3 coding sequence is TGTGCCAGCAGCAAAGCCGGGACTAGCGGGGGCAATGAGCAGTTCTTC. Protein: CASSKAGTSGGNEQFF.

The chain employs TRBV5-4 and TRBJ1-2, with D possibly matching TRBD1 (5 bases). The length of the CDR3 is 15 residues. The V end lost 0 bases, the J end lost 1 base, and 10 bases lay between the germline ends. Germline CDR1 and CDR2: SGHNT and YYREEE (reference sequence). The CDR3 sequence: CASSLGQLFNYGYTF. In DNA form, the CDR3 reads TGTGCCAGCAGCTTGGGACAGTTATTTAACTATGGCTACACCTTC. Drawing the rest from reference TRBV5-4 and TRBJ1-2, the complete variable domain is ETGVTQSPTHLIKTRGQQVTLRCSSQSGHNTVSWYQQALGQGPQFIFQYYREEENGRGNFPPRFSGLQFPNYSSELNVNALELDDSALYLCASSLGQLFNYGYTFGSGTRLTVV.

This clone has more than one count but fewer than ten. The rearrangement uses TRBV5-5 and TRBJ1-1, with TRBD1 as a possible D gene (5 bases). With 0 bases removed from V and 5 bases from J, the gap between germline ends came to 11 bases. CDR1 SGHKS and CDR2 YYEKEE come from the germline V gene (reference sequence). The CDR3 covers 14 residues. The CDR3 DNA is TGTGCCAGCAGCTTGGTCGGGTCAGGGACTGAAGCTTTCTTT. Amino acids: CASSLVGSGTEAFF. Drawing the rest from reference TRBV5-5 and TRBJ1-1, the complete variable domain is DAGVTQSPTHLIKTRGQQVTLRCSPISGHKSVSWYQQVLGQGPQFIFQYYEKEERGRGNFPDRFSARQFPNYSSELNVNALLLGDSALYLCASSLVGSGTEAFFGQGTRLTVV.

The gene calls are TRBV4-1 and TRBJ2-2; D might be TRBD1 (5 bases). The CDR3 loop spans 15 amino acids. V was pared by 1 base and J by 4 bases, with 10 bases between. Germline CDR1 is MGHRA and CDR2 is YSYEKL. The CDR3: CASSQGGSRTGELFF. The CDR3 bases are TGCGCCAGCAGCCAAGGGGGCAGCCGCACCGGGGAGCTGTTTTTT.

Here the CDR3 reads CASSLGTGGPNEQFF. The DNA for the CDR3 is TGTGCCAGCAGCCTTGGGACAGGGGGCCCCAATGAGCAGTTCTTC. The V gene is TRBV7-9, the J gene TRBJ2-1; 12 bases are shared with TRBD1. In germline, CDR1 is SEHNR, CDR2 FQNEAQ (reference sequence). Trimming took 5 bases from V and 6 from J; bases not matched to a gene: 5. This CDR3 is built from 15 residues.

V is TRBV11-2 and J is TRBJ2-1; D not resolved. Per germline, CDR1 SGHAT and CDR2 FQNNGV. The CDR3 is 16 residues long. Trimming shortened V by 5 bases and J by 5 bases, and 19 bases separated the two germline ends. The CDR3 region has the DNA TGTGCCAGCAGCATACACAGTTTTCGAGTCAACAATGAGCAGTTCTTC. It encodes CASSIHSFRVNNEQFF. Combining the CDR3 with reference TRBV11-2 and TRBJ2-1 gives the whole variable domain EAGVAQSPRYKIIEKRQSVAFWCNPISGHATLYWYQQILGQGPKLLIQFQNNGVVDDSQLPKDRFSAERLKGVDSTLKIQPAKLEDSAVYLCASSIHSFRVNNEQFFGPGTRLTVL.

The chain employs TRBV5-1 and TRBJ2-1, with TRBD2 matching 13 bases. The CDR3 extends over 15 amino acids. V trimming: 7 bases; J trimming: 8 bases; junction bases outside the gene matches: 9. Germline CDR1 is SGHRS and CDR2 is YFSETQ. CDR3 sequence reads: CASCPGTSGAHEQFF. CDR3 in DNA: TGCGCCAGCTGTCCCGGGACTAGCGGGGCACATGAGCAGTTCTTC.

This CDR3 is CASSQDVEDLGYGYTF. In nucleotides, the CDR3 is TGTGCCAGCAGCCAAGATGTTGAGGATTTGGGCTATGGCTACACCTTC. The chain couples TRBV3-1 (or the pseudogene TRBV3-2) to TRBJ1-2; D gene unclear. Trimming removed 0 bases from V and 4 bases from J, with 15 bases in between. This CDR3 comprises 16 residues. Looked up from germline, CDR1 is LGHDT and CDR2 is YNNKEL (reference sequence).

For the CDR3, the DNA is TGTGCCAGTAGTATACAGGGCTCCCGGAACAATCAGCCCCAGCATTTT. Its translation: CASSIQGSRNNQPQHF. The chain recombines TRBV19 with TRBJ1-5; D is perhaps TRBD1 (5 bases). Germline V CDR1 and CDR2: LNHDA, SQIVND (reference sequence). This CDR3 is built from 16 residues. Trimming removed 2 bases at V and 3 bases at J, with 14 bases between.

This chain connects TRBV28 to TRBJ2-5; no definite D call. Trimming pared 2 bases from V and 4 bases from J, leaving 11 bases between. The CDR3 has 14 residues. Germline V CDR1 and CDR2: MDHEN, SYDVKM. The CDR3 sequence is CASSLGGYGETQYF. Here the CDR3 DNA reads TGTGCCAGCAGTTTAGGTGGTTACGGAGAGACCCAGTACTTC.

The chain links TRBV2 to TRBJ1-5; a possible D gene is TRBD1 (6 bases). Trimming took 2 bases from V and 7 from J, leaving 9 bases between them. CDR1 and CDR2 from the germline V gene are SNHLY and FYNNEI. CDR3 length equals 13 residues. The CDR3 is CASSERGGQPQHF. DNA for the CDR3: TGTGCCAGCAGTGAAAGGGGGGGCCAGCCCCAGCATTTT.

The chain uses TRBV9 and TRBJ1-5; no firm D call. CDR1 SGDLS and CDR2 YYNGEE come from the germline V gene. There are 14 residues in the CDR3. V was cut by 3 bases and J by 0 bases, with 7 bases left in between. CDR3 nucleotides: TGTGCCAGCAGCGCTAGCGATAGCAATCAGCCCCAGCATTTT. It is translated as CASSASDSNQPQHF. Based on the CDR3 plus reference TRBV9 and TRBJ1-5, the full variable domain is DSGVTQTPKHLITATGQRVTLRCSPRSGDLSVYWYQQSLDQGLQFLIQYYNGEERAKGNILERFSAQQFPDLHSELNLSSLELGDSALYFCASSASDSNQPQHFGDGTRLSIL.

The chain recombines TRBV28 with TRBJ1-1, with D uncertain. Trimming stripped 2 bases from V and 6 bases from J, with 10 bases between. This CDR3 contains 13 residues. CDR1 is MDHEN, CDR2 SYDVKM, per germline. DNA for the CDR3: TGTGCCAGCAGTTTAGAGGGAAAGGCTGAAGCTTTCTTT. It yields the protein CASSLEGKAEAFF.

The chain couples TRBV7-9 to TRBJ1-1, with 7 positions matching TRBD1. The CDR3 runs to 19 residues. Germline CDR1 SEHNR, CDR2 FQNEAQ (reference sequence). V trimming: 4 bases; J trimming: 2 bases; junction bases outside the gene matches: 19. The CDR3 loop is CASSSRTGQTPVENTEAFF. For the CDR3, the DNA is TGTGCCAGCAGCTCGAGGACGGGACAGACACCTGTAGAAAACACTGAAGCTTTCTTT. The whole variable domain, filled in from reference TRBV7-9 and TRBJ1-1, reads DTGVSQNPRHKITKRGQNVTFRCDPISEHNRLYWYRQTLGQGPEFLTYFQNEAQLEKSRLLSDRFSAERPKGSFSTLEIQRTEQGDSAMYLCASSSRTGQTPVENTEAFFGQGTRLTVV.

The chain uses TRBV19 and TRBJ2-6, with D possibly matching TRBD2 (5 bases). Trimming removed 3 bases at V and 1 base at J, with 10 bases between. The CDR3 loop spans 16 amino acids. Germline V CDR1 and CDR2: LNHDA, SQIVND (reference sequence). The CDR3 DNA reads TGTGCCAGTAGTATGTTCTCGGGATCTGGGGCCAACGTCCTGACTTTC. It translates to CASSMFSGSGANVLTF.

Points on this clone: One end of the junction is discordant with germline, which a read error may explain. The chain recombines TRBV19 with TRBJ2-3; D not certain. The germline V gene encodes CDR1 LNHDA and CDR2 SQIVND (reference sequence). The CDR3 extends over 12 amino acids. The CDR3 bases are TGTGCCAGTAGTATTGGCACCGATACGCAGTATTTT. Its translation: CASSIGTDTQYF.

The CDR3 sequence: CASRRPPNYGYTF. In DNA form, the CDR3 reads TGTGCCTCAAGGAGGCCACCTAACTATGGCTACACCTTC. The V and J genes are TRBV28 and TRBJ1-2; D remains ambiguous. The germline V gene has CDR1 MDHEN and CDR2 SYDVKM. V lost 11 bases to trimming and J lost 0 bases, with 13 bases between them. This CDR3 comprises 13 residues.

The CDR3 DNA reads TGTGCCAGCAGCTTTTGGGTAGCGCGAAACGAGCAGTACTTC. Translated: CASSFWVARNEQYF. The genes are TRBV5-6 and TRBJ2-7; D is perhaps TRBD2 (5 bases). Trimming left V 2 bases short and J 5 bases short, with 14 bases between. The CDR3 consists of 14 residues. Germline lookup yields CDR1 SGHDT and CDR2 YYEEEE.

V usage is TRBV10-1 and J usage is TRBJ2-7; 8 bases match TRBD2. V was pared by 5 bases and J by 2 bases, with 5 bases of the junction left unmatched. The germline CDR1 and CDR2 sequences are WNHNN and SYGVQD (reference sequence). This CDR3 spans 14 amino acids. The CDR3 protein is CASSPGLGAYEQYF. CDR3 coding DNA: TGCGCCAGCAGTCCGGGACTAGGCGCCTACGAGCAGTACTTC.

DNA for the CDR3: TGTGCCAGCAGCGCGGGGATTGCGGGGGGGAGCACAGATACGCAGTATTTT. The encoded protein is CASSAGIAGGSTDTQYF. The V and J genes are TRBV11-3 and TRBJ2-3, with TRBD2 matching over 9 bases. In germline, CDR1 is SGHNT, CDR2 YENEEA. V lost 5 bases, J lost 0 bases, and 9 bases stayed unmatched. The CDR3 consists of 17 residues.

This clone was seen a handful of times. The chain joins TRBV6-5 to TRBJ1-2; D gene uncertain. The V end lost 6 bases, the J end lost 5 bases, and 13 bases lay between the germline ends. The CDR3 loop spans 13 amino acids. The germline gives CDR1 MNHEY, CDR2 SVGAGI. The CDR3 is CASSSGSPYGYTF. CDR3 in DNA: TGTGCCAGCAGCTCCGGGAGTCCGTATGGCTACACCTTC.

J is TRBJ1-1 and V is TRBV2; TRBD1 is a possible D gene (5 bases). V lost 8 bases to trimming and J lost 11 bases, with 24 bases between them. The germline V gene encodes CDR1 SNHLY and CDR2 FYNNEI. The CDR3 is 14 amino acids. This CDR3 is CASVRQLDTLGAFF. In DNA, the CDR3 is TGTGCCAGCGTTCGGCAACTGGACACGCTCGGGGCTTTCTTT.

The chain is built from TRBV28 and TRBJ1-2; D is unresolved. The CDR3 totals 13 residues. Trimming removed 5 bases from V and 4 bases from J, with 11 bases in between. Germline V lookup: CDR1 MDHEN, CDR2 SYDVKM. In DNA form, the CDR3 reads TGTGCCAGCAGTCTACCCCTTTTCTATGGCTACACCTTC. It specifies CASSLPLFYGYTF.

This clone has just one count. This rearrangement joins TRBV6-5 to TRBJ2-7, with 8 bases identical to TRBD1. The CDR3 totals 13 residues. J was trimmed by 6 bases and V by 8 bases; bases with no gene match: 9. The germline CDR1 and CDR2 sequences are MNHEY and SVGAGI. The CDR3 reads CASASNTGGEQYF. Here the CDR3 DNA reads TGTGCCAGCGCAAGTAACACAGGGGGCGAGCAGTACTTC.

The J gene is TRBJ1-3, the V gene TRBV14; D gene unclear. The ends were cut back, 0 bases at V and 1 base at J, with 13 bases in the middle. CDR1 and CDR2 (germline): SGHDN, FVKESK. The CDR3 has 17 amino acids. The CDR3: CASSQESWGESGNTIYF. DNA of the CDR3: TGTGCCAGCAGCCAAGAATCTTGGGGAGAGTCTGGAAACACCATATATTTT.

The CDR3 sequence: CATSDFPSTGELFF. The DNA of the CDR3 is TGTGCCACCAGTGATTTTCCCAGCACCGGGGAGCTGTTTTTT. This chain joins TRBV24-1 and TRBJ2-2; D not certain. Per germline, CDR1 KGHDR and CDR2 SFDVKD. CDR3 length: 14 residues. The germline V and J ends were trimmed by 1 base and 4 bases, with 6 bases remaining between them.

V and J are TRBV27 and TRBJ2-7, with D perhaps matching TRBD1 (6 bases). CDR3 size: 13 residues. Trimming cost V 6 bases and J 1 base, with 10 bases left between them. Germline V gene data show CDR1 as MNHEY and CDR2 as SMNVEV (reference sequence). CDR3 region: CASRPRGSYEQYF. The CDR3 coding sequence is TGTGCCAGCAGACCCAGGGGTTCCTACGAGCAGTACTTC.